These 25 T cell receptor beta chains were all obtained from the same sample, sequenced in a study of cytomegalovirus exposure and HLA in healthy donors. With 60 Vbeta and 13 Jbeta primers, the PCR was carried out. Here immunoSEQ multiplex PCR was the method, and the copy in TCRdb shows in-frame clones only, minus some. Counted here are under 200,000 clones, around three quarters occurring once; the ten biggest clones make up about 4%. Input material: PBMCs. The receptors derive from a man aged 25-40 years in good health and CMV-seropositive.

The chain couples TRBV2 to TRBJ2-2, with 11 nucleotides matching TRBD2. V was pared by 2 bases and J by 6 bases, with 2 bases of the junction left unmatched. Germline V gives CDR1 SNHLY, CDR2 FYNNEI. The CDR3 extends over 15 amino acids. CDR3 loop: CASSETSGGSGELFF. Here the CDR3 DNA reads TGTGCCAGCAGTGAAACTAGCGGGGGATCCGGGGAGCTGTTTTTT.

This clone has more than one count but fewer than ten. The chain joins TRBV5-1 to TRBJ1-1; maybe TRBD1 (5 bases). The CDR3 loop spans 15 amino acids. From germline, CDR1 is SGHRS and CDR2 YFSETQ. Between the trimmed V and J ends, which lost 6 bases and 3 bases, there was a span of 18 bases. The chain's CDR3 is CASKGSTVYDTEAFF. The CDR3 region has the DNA TGCGCCAGCAAGGGGTCGACAGTTTATGACACTGAAGCTTTCTTT.

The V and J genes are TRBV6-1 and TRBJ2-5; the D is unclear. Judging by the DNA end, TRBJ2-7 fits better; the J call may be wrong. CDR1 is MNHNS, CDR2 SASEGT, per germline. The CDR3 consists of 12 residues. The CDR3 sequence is CASSLTTYEQYF. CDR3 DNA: TGTGCCAGCAGTCTAACTACCTACGAGCAGTACTTC.

The CDR3 region is CASSSGTGATEAFF. CDR3 DNA sequence: TGTGCCAGCAGTTCCGGGACAGGGGCCACTGAAGCTTTCTTT. This chain uses TRBV28 with TRBJ1-1; TRBD1 matches 10 bases. Germline V gene data show CDR1 as MDHEN and CDR2 as SYDVKM. The V segment lost 4 bases and the J segment 4 bases; nucleotides outside the gene matches: 3. This CDR3 has 14 residues.

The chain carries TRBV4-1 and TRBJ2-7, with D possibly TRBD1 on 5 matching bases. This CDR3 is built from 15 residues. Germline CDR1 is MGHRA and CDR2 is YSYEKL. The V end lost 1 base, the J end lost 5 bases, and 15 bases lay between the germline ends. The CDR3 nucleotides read TGCGCCAGCAGCCAAGGAAGACTCCAAGGGGACGAGCAGTACTTC. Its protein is CASSQGRLQGDEQYF.

The CDR3 loop reads CATSRDRTINSNQPQHF. Here the CDR3 DNA reads TGTGCCACCAGCAGAGATAGGACTATTAATAGCAATCAGCCCCAGCATTTT. The chain recombines TRBV15 with TRBJ1-5; D is unresolved. The CDR3 length is 17 residues. CDR1 and CDR2 from the germline V gene are LNHNV and YYDKDF (reference sequence). The ends were cut back, 0 bases at V and 0 bases at J, with 12 bases in the middle.

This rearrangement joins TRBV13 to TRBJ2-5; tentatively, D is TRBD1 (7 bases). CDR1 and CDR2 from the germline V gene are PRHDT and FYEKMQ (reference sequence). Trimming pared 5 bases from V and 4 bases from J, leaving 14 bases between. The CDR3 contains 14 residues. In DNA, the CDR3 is TGTGCCAGCAGCGCTGCGGGACAGATAGAGACCCAGTACTTC. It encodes CASSAAGQIETQYF.

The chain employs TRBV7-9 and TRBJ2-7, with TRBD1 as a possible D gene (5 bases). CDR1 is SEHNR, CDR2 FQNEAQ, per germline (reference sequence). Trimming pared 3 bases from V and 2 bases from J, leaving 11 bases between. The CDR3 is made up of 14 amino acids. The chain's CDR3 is CASSFGRVTYEQYF. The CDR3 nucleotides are TGTGCCAGCAGCTTCGGCAGGGTAACCTACGAGCAGTACTTC. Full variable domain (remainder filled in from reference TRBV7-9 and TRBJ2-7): DTGVSQNPRHKITKRGQNVTFRCDPISEHNRLYWYRQTLGQGPEFLTYFQNEAQLEKSRLLSDRFSAERPKGSFSTLEIQRTEQGDSAMYLCASSFGRVTYEQYFGPGTRLTVT.

The CDR3 spells CAWSKNRGLETQYF. In DNA, the CDR3 is TGTGCCTGGAGTAAGAACAGGGGGCTTGAGACCCAGTACTTC. The chain combines TRBV30 with TRBJ2-5, with TRBD1 identical over 9 bases. J lost 5 bases, V lost 2 bases, and 6 bases had no gene match. Germline V gene data show CDR1 as GTSNPN and CDR2 as SVGIG (reference sequence). The CDR3 runs to 14 residues.

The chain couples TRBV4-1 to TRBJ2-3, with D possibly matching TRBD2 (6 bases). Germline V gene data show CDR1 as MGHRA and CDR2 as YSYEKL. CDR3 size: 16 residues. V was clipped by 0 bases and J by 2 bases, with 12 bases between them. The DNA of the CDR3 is TGCGCCAGCAGCCAAGAGGGAGCGGGCACCACAGATACGCAGTATTTT. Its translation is CASSQEGAGTTDTQYF.

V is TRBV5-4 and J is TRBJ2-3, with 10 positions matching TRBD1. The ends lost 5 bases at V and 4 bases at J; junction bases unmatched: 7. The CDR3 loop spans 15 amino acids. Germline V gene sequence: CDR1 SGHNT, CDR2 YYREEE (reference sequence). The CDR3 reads CASRTGTGAPDTQYF. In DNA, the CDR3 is TGTGCCAGCAGAACCGGGACAGGGGCTCCAGATACGCAGTATTTT.

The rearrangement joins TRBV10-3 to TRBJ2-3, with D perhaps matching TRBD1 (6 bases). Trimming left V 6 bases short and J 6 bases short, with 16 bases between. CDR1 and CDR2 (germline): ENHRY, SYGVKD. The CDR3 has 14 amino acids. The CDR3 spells CAIRGATSGDTQYF. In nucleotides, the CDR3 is TGTGCCATCAGGGGGGCCACGAGTGGGGATACGCAGTATTTT.

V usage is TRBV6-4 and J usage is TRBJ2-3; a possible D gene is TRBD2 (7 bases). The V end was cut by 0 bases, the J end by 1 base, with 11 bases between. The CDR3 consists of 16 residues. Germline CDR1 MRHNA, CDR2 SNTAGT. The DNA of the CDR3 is TGTGCCAGCAGTGACTCGAAAGGGGGGGGCACAGATACGCAGTATTTT. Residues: CASSDSKGGGTDTQYF.

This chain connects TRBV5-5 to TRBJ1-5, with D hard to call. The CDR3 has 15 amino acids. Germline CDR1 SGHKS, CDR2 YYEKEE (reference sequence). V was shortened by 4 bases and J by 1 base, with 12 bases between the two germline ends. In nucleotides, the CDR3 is TGTGCCAGCAGCCCCCTGTTGCAGAGCAATCAGCCCCAGCATTTT. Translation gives CASSPLLQSNQPQHF. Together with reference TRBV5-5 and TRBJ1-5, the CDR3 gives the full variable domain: DAGVTQSPTHLIKTRGQQVTLRCSPISGHKSVSWYQQVLGQGPQFIFQYYEKEERGRGNFPDRFSARQFPNYSSELNVNALLLGDSALYLCASSPLLQSNQPQHFGDGTRLSIL.

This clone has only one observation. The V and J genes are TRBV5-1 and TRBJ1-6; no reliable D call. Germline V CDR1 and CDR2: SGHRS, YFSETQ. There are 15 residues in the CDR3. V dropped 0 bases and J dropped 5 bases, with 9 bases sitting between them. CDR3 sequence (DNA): TGCGCCAGCAGCTTGGCAGGTCAGGATAATTCACCCCTCCACTTT. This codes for CASSLAGQDNSPLHF.

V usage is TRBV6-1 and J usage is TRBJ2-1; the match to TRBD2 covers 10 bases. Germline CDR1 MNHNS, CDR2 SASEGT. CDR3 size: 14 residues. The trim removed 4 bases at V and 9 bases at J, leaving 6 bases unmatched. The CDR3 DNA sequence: TGTGCCAGCAGTGCTGGGACTAGCGTGACTGAGCAGTTCTTC. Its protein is CASSAGTSVTEQFF.

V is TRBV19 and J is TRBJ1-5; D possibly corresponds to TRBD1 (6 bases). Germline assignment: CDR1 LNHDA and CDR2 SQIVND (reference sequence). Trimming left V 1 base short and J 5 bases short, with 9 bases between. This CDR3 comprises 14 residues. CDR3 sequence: CASSIADSYQPQHF. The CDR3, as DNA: TGTGCCAGTAGTATAGCGGACAGTTATCAGCCCCAGCATTTT.

The CDR3 region has the DNA TGCGCCAGCAGCTTGGCCGGTTTTACAGGCACAGATACGCAGTATTTT. The encoded protein is CASSLAGFTGTDTQYF. The chain has TRBV5-1 and TRBJ2-3; no definite D call. V was clipped by 0 bases and J by 1 base, with 12 bases between them. Germline values: CDR1 SGHRS, CDR2 YFSETQ. This CDR3 is 16 amino acids long.

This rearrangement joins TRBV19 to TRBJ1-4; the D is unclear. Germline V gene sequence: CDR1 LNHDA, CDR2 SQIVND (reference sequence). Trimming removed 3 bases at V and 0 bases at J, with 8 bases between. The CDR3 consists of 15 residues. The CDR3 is CASSIEVATNEKLFF. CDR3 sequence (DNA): TGTGCCAGTAGTATCGAGGTTGCAACTAATGAAAAACTGTTTTTT.

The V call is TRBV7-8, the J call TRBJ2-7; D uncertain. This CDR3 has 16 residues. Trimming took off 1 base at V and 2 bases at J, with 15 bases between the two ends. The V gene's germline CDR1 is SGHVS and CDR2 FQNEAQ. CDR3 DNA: TGTGCCAGCAGCTTAGACCGGTGGGCCTCAACCTACGAGCAGTACTTC. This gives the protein CASSLDRWASTYEQYF.

The CDR3 protein is CASSISTGDSLNTGELFF. The CDR3 nucleotides are TGTGCCAGTAGTATCTCGACAGGGGACAGCCTGAACACCGGGGAGCTGTTTTTT. This rearrangement joins TRBV19 to TRBJ2-2; 8 positions agree with TRBD1. Per the germline V gene, CDR1 is LNHDA and CDR2 is SQIVND (reference sequence). V was clipped by 3 bases and J by 1 base; unmatched bases: 10. CDR3 length: 18 residues.

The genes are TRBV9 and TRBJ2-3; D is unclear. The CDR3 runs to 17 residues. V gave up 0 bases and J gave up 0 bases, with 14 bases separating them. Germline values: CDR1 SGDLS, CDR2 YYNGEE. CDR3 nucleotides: TGTGCCAGCAGCGTAGGCCGCACGGTAACTAGCACAGATACGCAGTATTTT. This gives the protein CASSVGRTVTSTDTQYF.

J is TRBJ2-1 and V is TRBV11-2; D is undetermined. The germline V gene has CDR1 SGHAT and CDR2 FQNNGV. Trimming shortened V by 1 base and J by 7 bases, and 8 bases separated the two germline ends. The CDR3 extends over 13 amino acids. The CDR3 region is CASSLGSGNEQFF. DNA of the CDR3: TGTGCCAGCAGCTTAGGTTCGGGTAATGAGCAGTTCTTC.

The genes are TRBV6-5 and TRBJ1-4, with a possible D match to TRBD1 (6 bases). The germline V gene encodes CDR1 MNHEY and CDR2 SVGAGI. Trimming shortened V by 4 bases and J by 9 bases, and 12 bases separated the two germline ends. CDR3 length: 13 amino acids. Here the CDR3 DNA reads TGTGCCAGCAGTTCCGGGACACTGAAAAAACTGTTTTTT. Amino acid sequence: CASSSGTLKKLFF.

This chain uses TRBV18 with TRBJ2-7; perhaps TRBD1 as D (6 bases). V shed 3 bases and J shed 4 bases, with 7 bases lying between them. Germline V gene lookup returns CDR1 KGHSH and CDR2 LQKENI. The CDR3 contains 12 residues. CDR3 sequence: CASSPGQYEQYF. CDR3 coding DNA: TGTGCCAGCTCACCCGGACAGTACGAGCAGTACTTC.